A selection of T cell receptor beta chains follows, all from one sample in a study of T cell repertoires in cytomegalovirus infection. TCRdb independently ran MiXCR on the reads; one entry per CDR3 protein. The repertoire holds more than 650,000 distinct CDR3 sequences, with about 40% as singletons. Sequencing was performed on PBMCs. These receptor sequences come from a human donor in good health (CMV status not recorded). Some clones in this sample may be carry-over from other donors' samples. Both conserved end residues are part of each CDR3. Fields, in order: J gene, V gene, clone size, D gene, CDR3 protein, CDR3 DNA. The D gene is left open where the match is weak. Expanded clones get a size class; other rows say once, few or many, or leave the size out.

>TRBJ2-3|TRBV6-1|-|-
CASEEILRTDTQYF
TGTGCCAGCGAGGAAATTTTAAGGACAGATACGCAGTATTTT
>TRBJ1-3|TRBV25-1|-|-
CASSVGDYSGNTIYF
TGTGCCAGCAGTGTAGGTGATTACTCTGGAAACACCATATATTTT
>TRBJ2-6|TRBV4-2|-|-
CASSPAVHGTGANVLTF
TGTGCCAGCAGCCCAGCGGTACATGGAACCGGGGCCAACGTCCTGACTTTC
>TRBJ2-7|TRBV7-2|many|-
CASSPRREQYF
TGTGCCAGCAGCCCTCGGCGCGAGCAGTACTTC
>TRBJ2-7|TRBV20-1|few|-
CSAGGQTDWYEQYF
TGCAGTGCGGGAGGACAGACCGATTGGTACGAGCAGTACTTC
>TRBJ2-3|TRBV10-3|-|TRBD2
CAISEAGGSTDTQYF
TGTGCCATCAGTGAAGCGGGGGGTAGCACAGATACGCAGTATTTT
>TRBJ2-7|TRBV20-1|few|-
CSARVGDGTEDPLRRYEQYF
TGCAGTGCTAGAGTGGGGGACGGGACGGAGGACCCCCTACGCCGCTACGAGCAGTACTTC
>TRBJ1-5|TRBV4-1|-|-
CASSHDSNSNQPQHF
TGCGCCAGCAGTCACGACAGCAATAGCAATCAGCCCCAGCATTTT
>TRBJ1-2|TRBV27|-|TRBD1
CASSTTGTLGYTF
TGTGCCAGCAGTACGACAGGGACGCTTGGCTACACCTTC
>TRBJ2-7|TRBV20-1|-|-
CSARGLAYEQYF
TGCAGTGCTAGAGGTCTAGCCTACGAGCAGTACTTC
>TRBJ2-3|TRBV7-6|many|TRBD2
CASSQGLAGGTDTQYF
TGTGCCAGCAGTCAGGGACTAGCGGGGGGCACAGATACGCAGTATTTT
>TRBJ1-3|TRBV6-1|few|-
CASSRHTVAALSGNTIYF
TGTGCCAGCAGTCGCCATACCGTAGCAGCTCTCTCAGGAAACACCATATATTTT
>TRBJ1-5|TRBV7-3|-|-
CASSASRKPQHF
TGTGCCAGCAGCGCATCCCGTAAGCCCCAGCATTTT
>TRBJ2-1|TRBV7-6|many|TRBD2
CASSGTAGGYNEQFF
TGTGCCAGCAGCGGCACGGCGGGGGGTTACAATGAGCAGTTCTTC
>TRBJ2-3|TRBV6-5|many|-
CASSEQGPTDTQYF
TGTGCCAGCAGCGAACAGGGTCCAACAGATACGCAGTATTTT
>TRBJ2-1|TRBV11-1|few|-
CASTPSSGWRYNEQFF
TGTGCCAGCACCCCTTCAAGCGGGTGGCGCTACAATGAGCAGTTCTTC
>TRBJ1-3|TRBV28|few|-
CASRPTGRGSGNTIYF
TGTGCCAGCAGACCTACTGGGCGGGGCTCTGGAAACACCATATATTTT
>TRBJ1-4|TRBV12-3/TRBV12-4|few|-
CASSLQGINEKLFF
TGTGCCAGCAGTTTACAGGGGATTAATGAAAAACTGTTTTTT
>TRBJ2-7|TRBV7-9|-|-
CASSSRADPYEQYF
TGTGCCAGCAGCTCCAGGGCGGACCCCTACGAGCAGTACTTC
>TRBJ2-3|TRBV20-1|-|TRBD2
CSATGTSGPLSTDTQYF
TGCAGTGCTACCGGGACTAGCGGACCCCTAAGCACAGATACGCAGTATTTT
>TRBJ1-2|TRBV12-3/TRBV12-4|few|-
CASSFPIPRDTEYWDGYTF
TGTGCCAGCAGTTTTCCAATCCCCCGGGACACAGAATATTGGGATGGCTACACCTTC
>TRBJ1-2|TRBV28|-|-
CASSPAGLVGDSYGYTF
TGTGCCAGCAGTCCGGCGGGATTGGTAGGGGATTCTTATGGCTACACCTTC
>TRBJ2-5|TRBV5-6|-|-
CASSVRDPGETQYF
TGTGCCAGCAGCGTACGGGACCCGGGCGAGACCCAGTACTTC
>TRBJ2-4|TRBV7-9|-|-
CASSLSYGNIQYF
TGTGCCAGCAGCTTAAGTTACGGAAACATTCAGTACTTC
>TRBJ1-5|TRBV28|few|-
CASSLELLPNQPQHF
TGTGCCAGCAGTTTAGAGCTGTTACCAAATCAGCCCCAGCATTTT
>TRBJ1-2|TRBV7-2|-|TRBD1
CASSSAGGRIYGYTF
TGTGCCAGCAGCTCGGCAGGGGGGCGTATCTATGGCTACACCTTC
>TRBJ2-3|TRBV7-4|-|-
CASSSTDGDTDTQYF
TGTGCCAGCAGCTCAACAGACGGTGACACAGATACGCAGTATTTT
>TRBJ2-3|TRBV14|-|-
CASSAPSARTDTQYF
TGTGCCAGCAGCGCCCCTAGCGCGCGCACAGATACGCAGTATTTT
>TRBJ2-1|TRBV5-4|-|TRBD2
CASSFGTIAVNEQFF
TGTGCCAGCAGCTTCGGGACTATCGCGGTCAATGAGCAGTTCTTC
>TRBJ2-7|TRBV25-1|-|TRBD1
CASSEYGDRGHEQYF
TGTGCCAGCAGTGAATATGGGGACAGGGGGCACGAGCAGTACTTC
>TRBJ2-1|TRBV7-8|few|-
CASSSPGRGSYNEQFF
TGTGCCAGCAGCTCCCCGGGGAGGGGGAGCTACAATGAGCAGTTCTTC
>TRBJ2-3|TRBV29-1|-|-
CSVFGALVSDTQYF
TGCAGCGTGTTCGGGGCGCTGGTATCAGATACGCAGTATTTT